This T cell receptor beta chain was identified during a study of low-dose radiotherapy and immunotherapy resistance in tumors. Study summary: Aspirin 300 mg, taken orally and daily, was given to patients for four cycles from cycle 1 day 1.

CDR3 size: 10 residues. Germline V gene data show CDR1 as MDHEN and CDR2 as SYDVKM. V lost 7 bases to trimming and J lost 6 bases, with 6 bases between them. Regarding time point: before trial treatment. Donors received a regimen that comprised nivolumab, ipilimumab, aspirin, low-dose cyclophosphamide and low-dose radiotherapy. In this sample, this clonotype turned up many times. The TCRs were subjected to amplification over around 19 PCR cycles employing a constant-region primer in conjunction with a V-primer adapter. It was by in vitro transcription that isolated mRNA was amplified. Each CDR3 protein is one row after TCRdb ran MiXCR on the reads. The sample records fewer than 60,000 distinct CDR3 sequences, 10% to 15% being singletons.

J is TRBJ1-2 and V is TRBV28; the D is unclear. The source is a female donor with ovarian cancer. Source: PBMCs, taken before treatment. CDR3 bases: TGTGCCAGCAATCTGAATGGCTACACCTTC. This translates into CASNLNGYTF.